The present T cell receptor (beta chain) was sequenced within a study of shared clonotypes between healthy human individuals. Study results and caveats: Tissue TCR repertoires likely differ from these blood-only repertoires.

In the case of this clone: Antigen: not known.

Generated by immunoSEQ multiplex PCR, the TCRdb table keeps only in-frame clones and is missing some. The table has approximately 530,000 clones, 95% to 96% seen once. The CDR3 extends over 13 amino acids. The V and J ends lost 5 bases and 4 bases respectively, with 11 bases between them. The germline V gene has CDR1 SGHAT and CDR2 FQNNGV. The sequenced material came from naive CD4+ T cells sorted from blood. Subset described: CD45RA+ positively selected. The V call is TRBV11-2, the J call TRBJ1-1, with a possible D match to TRBD1 (5 bases). The clonotype was recovered from a woman in her twenties or thirties in good health. The CDR3 sequence is CASSLRGGTEAFF. As DNA, the CDR3 is TGTGCCAGCAGCCTAAGGGGTGGCACTGAAGCTTTCTTT.